This T cell receptor (beta chain) was recorded in a study of identical twins. Points from the study as a whole: Instead of following the same donors, the conclusions were based on cross-sectional statistical analysis.

This clonotype was counted ten times or more. Its antigen is currently unknown. Template switching, a step in the protocol, added a universal primer site, and cDNA carried unique molecular identifiers. Each CDR3 protein gets one entry after TCRdb re-called the 5' RACE reads with MiXCR. The sample carries some 660,000 distinct CDR3 sequences, less than 10% recorded once. This sample was also put to use in a study of yellow fever vaccine responses in identical twins.

The material sequenced was PBMCs. The source is a woman between 18 and 30 years old in good health.

The chain's CDR3 is CASSWSAVPILREQYF. DNA for the CDR3: TGTGCCAGCAGTTGGTCCGCCGTCCCGATTCTCCGCGAGCAGTACTTC. The chain couples TRBV28 to TRBJ2-7; D call uncertain. Germline lookup yields CDR1 MDHEN and CDR2 SYDVKM. V lost 4 bases to trimming and J lost 6 bases, with 22 bases between them. The CDR3 length is 16 residues.